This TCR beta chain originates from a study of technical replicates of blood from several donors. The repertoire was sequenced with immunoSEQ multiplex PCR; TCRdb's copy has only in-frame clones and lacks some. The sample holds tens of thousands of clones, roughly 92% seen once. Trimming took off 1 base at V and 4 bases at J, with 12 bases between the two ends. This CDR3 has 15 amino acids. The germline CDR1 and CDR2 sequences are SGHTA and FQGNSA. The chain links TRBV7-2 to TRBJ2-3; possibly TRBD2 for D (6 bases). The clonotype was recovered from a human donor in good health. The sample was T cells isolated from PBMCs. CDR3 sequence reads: CASSLVGGGSDTQYF. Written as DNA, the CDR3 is TGTGCCAGCAGCTTAGTGGGAGGAGGTTCAGATACGCAGTATTTT.